The rows below give T cell receptor beta chains drawn from one sample of a study of OX40 agonist ivuxolimab in advanced cancers. Profiled with immunoSEQ multiplex PCR; TCRdb holds only in-frame clones, not every one. Here the sample spans around 51,000 clones, about 90% being singletons. The sample in question was CD4+ or CD8+ T cells sorted from blood, obtained in a trial of the OX40 agonist ivuxolimab. These receptors originate from an adult with an advanced solid tumor such as melanoma, head and neck, liver or kidney cancer. The CDR3 runs from the conserved cysteine through the conserved F or W. A D gene is named only where the DNA matches it firmly. Expanded clones are given a class, and other clones once, few, many or no size at all.

D gene	clone size	V gene	J gene	CDR3 protein	CDR3 DNA
.	.	TRBV2	TRBJ2-6	CASKTGLGSSGANVLTF	TGTGCCAGCAAAACAGGGTTGGGCTCGTCTGGGGCCAACGTCCTGACTTTC
.	.	TRBV30	TRBJ2-1	CAWRYGYNEQFF	TGTGCCTGGAGATACGGCTACAATGAGCAGTTCTTC
.	once	TRBV11-2	TRBJ2-2	CASSYGQSNTGELFF	TGTGCCAGCAGCTACGGACAGTCGAACACCGGGGAGCTGTTTTTT
.	once	TRBV5-4	TRBJ2-5	CASSGTREETQYF	TGTGCCAGCAGCGGGACAAGGGAAGAGACCCAGTACTTC
.	.	TRBV16	TRBJ1-4	CASSQSREKLFF	TGTGCCAGCAGCCAATCAAGAGAAAAACTGTTTTTT
TRBD2	once	TRBV18	TRBJ2-7	CASSTGLGRVTYEQYF	TGTGCCAGCTCAACTGGACTAGGCCGAGTAACCTACGAGCAGTACTTC
.	.	TRBV5-8	TRBJ2-4	CASSLAGTGAKNIQYF	TGTGCCAGCAGCTTGGCCGGCACGGGAGCCAAAAACATTCAGTACTTC
.	once	TRBV11-2	TRBJ2-5	CASSPRAQSRETQYF	TGTGCCAGCAGCCCGCGGGCACAATCGCGGGAGACCCAGTACTTC
.	few	TRBV19	TRBJ1-5	CASSIVLGRSQHF	TGTGCCAGTAGTATAGTACTTGGACGGTCCCAGCATTTT
TRBD1	.	TRBV7-2	TRBJ2-3	CASRGQNTQYF	TGTGCCAGCAGGGGACAGAATACGCAGTATTTT
.	.	TRBV10-1	TRBJ2-3	CASSESVGGYTDTQYF	TGCGCCAGCAGTGAGTCGGTAGGGGGGTACACAGATACGCAGTATTTT
.	.	TRBV5-6	TRBJ1-5	CASSLVRRLQPQHF	TGTGCCAGCAGCTTAGTTAGGCGGTTGCAGCCCCAGCATTTT
TRBD1	.	TRBV10-3	TRBJ1-5	CAISESTGRQPQHF	TGTGCCATCAGTGAGTCGACAGGGCGCCAGCCCCAGCATTTT
.	.	TRBV6-4	TRBJ1-6	CASRANTGSPLHF	TGTGCCAGCAGGGCGAATACCGGCTCACCCCTCCACTTT
.	.	TRBV5-1	TRBJ1-1	CASSLGDLLRGTEAFF	TGCGCCAGCAGCTTGGGGGACCTCCTTAGGGGCACTGAAGCCTTCTTT
.	.	TRBV28	TRBJ1-1	CASSSTLTLGPAEAFF	TGTGCCAGCAGTTCAACCCTAACCCTCGGTCCCGCTGAAGCTTTCTTT
TRBD1	.	TRBV4-1	TRBJ2-7	CASSQLGQGAYEQYF	TGCGCCAGCAGCCAACTGGGACAGGGGGCCTACGAGCAGTACTTC
TRBD2	.	TRBV9	TRBJ2-3	CASSVGVAGGITDTQYF	TGTGCCAGCAGCGTGGGGGTTGCGGGGGGCATCACAGATACGCAGTATTTT